This T cell receptor (beta chain) derives from a study of cytomegalovirus exposure and HLA in healthy donors. A note on this clone: The sample holds other DNA sequences that translate to the same CDR3.

PCR involved 60 Vbeta and 13 Jbeta primers. Method: immunoSEQ multiplex PCR; TCRdb's copy keeps in-frame clones and lacks some. The sample shows 210,000 or so clones, 80% to 85% of them seen only once. The V gene lost 3 bases and the J gene lost 0 bases, with 9 bases spanning the gap. Germline V gene data show CDR1 as MNHEY and CDR2 as SMNVEV (reference sequence). The CDR3 contains 15 residues. The V and J genes are TRBV27 and TRBJ2-1; D might be TRBD2 (5 bases). The sample was PBMCs. The sequence was collected from a boy younger than 10 in good health and CMV-seronegative. CDR3 DNA sequence: TGTGCCAGCAGTTTGTCGGGGAGCTCCTACAATGAGCAGTTCTTC. It encodes CASSLSGSSYNEQFF.